The entry that follows covers one TCR beta chain sequence. The data originate from a study of blood T cells in healthy people across ages. The germline V gene has CDR1 DFQATT and CDR2 SNEGSKA (reference sequence). CDR3 length: 16 amino acids. Trimming cost V 1 base and J 12 bases; bases outside gene matches: 11. Next came a second PCR, run for about 7 to 12 cycles, which used a sample-barcoded 5' primer along with a J-beta primer mix. MiXCR, run by TCRdb on the 5' RACE reads, gives a single entry per CDR3 protein. In the table there are roughly 1.5 million distinct CDR3 sequences, 35% to 45% of which are singletons.

Sequenced: blood. V gene TRBV20-1 combines with J gene TRBJ2-1; 14 nucleotides align to TRBD2. The sequence was collected from a woman under 30 in good health. The CDR3 DNA sequence: TGCAGTGCTAGAGGGCGTGGACTAGCGGGGGGCGGCGTGCAGTTCTTC. Amino acids: CSARGRGLAGGGVQFF.